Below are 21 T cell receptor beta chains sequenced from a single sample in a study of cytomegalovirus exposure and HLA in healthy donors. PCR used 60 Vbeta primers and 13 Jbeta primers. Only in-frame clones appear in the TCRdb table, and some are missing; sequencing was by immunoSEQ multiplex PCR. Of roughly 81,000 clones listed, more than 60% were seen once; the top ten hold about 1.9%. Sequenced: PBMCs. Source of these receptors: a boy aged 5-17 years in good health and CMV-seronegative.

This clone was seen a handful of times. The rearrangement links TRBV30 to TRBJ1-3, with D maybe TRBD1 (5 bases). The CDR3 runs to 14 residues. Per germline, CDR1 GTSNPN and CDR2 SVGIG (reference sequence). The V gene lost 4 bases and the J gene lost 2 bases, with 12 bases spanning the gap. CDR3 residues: CAWTVGGTGNTIYF. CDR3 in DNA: TGTGCCTGGACAGTGGGGGGGACTGGAAACACCATATATTTT.

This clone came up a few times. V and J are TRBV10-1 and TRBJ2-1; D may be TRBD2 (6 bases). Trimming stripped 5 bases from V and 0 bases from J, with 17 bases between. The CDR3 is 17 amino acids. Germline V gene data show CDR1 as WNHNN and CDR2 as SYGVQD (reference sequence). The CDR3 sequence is CASSRLGGPSSYNEQFF. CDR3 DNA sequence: TGCGCCAGCAGTCGACTAGGAGGGCCGAGCTCCTACAATGAGCAGTTCTTC.

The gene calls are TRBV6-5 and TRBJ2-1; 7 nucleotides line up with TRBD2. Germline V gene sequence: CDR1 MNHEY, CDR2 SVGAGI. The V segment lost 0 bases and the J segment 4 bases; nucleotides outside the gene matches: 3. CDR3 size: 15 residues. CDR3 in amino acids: CASSYSGGGYNEQFF. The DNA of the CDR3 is TGTGCCAGCAGTTACTCTGGCGGGGGATACAATGAGCAGTTCTTC.

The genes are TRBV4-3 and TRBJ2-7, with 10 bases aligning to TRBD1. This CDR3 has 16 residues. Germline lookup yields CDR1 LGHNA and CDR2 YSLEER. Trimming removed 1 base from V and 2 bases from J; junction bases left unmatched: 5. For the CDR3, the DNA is TGCGCCAGCAGCCAAGGGCCGGGACAGGGGCCCTACGAGCAGTACTTC. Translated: CASSQGPGQGPYEQYF.

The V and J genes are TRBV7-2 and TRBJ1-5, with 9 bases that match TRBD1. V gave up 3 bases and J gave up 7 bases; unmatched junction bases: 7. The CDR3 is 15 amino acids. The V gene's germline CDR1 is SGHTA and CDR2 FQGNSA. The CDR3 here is CASSFGTGWLQPQHF. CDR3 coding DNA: TGTGCCAGCAGCTTTGGGACAGGGTGGTTGCAGCCCCAGCATTTT.

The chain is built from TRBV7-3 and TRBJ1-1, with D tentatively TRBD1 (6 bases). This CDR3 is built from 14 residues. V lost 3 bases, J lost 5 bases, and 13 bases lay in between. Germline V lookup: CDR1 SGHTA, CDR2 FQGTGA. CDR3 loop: CASSFGGGGTEAFF. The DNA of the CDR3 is TGTGCCAGCAGCTTCGGGGGGGGCGGAACTGAAGCTTTCTTT.

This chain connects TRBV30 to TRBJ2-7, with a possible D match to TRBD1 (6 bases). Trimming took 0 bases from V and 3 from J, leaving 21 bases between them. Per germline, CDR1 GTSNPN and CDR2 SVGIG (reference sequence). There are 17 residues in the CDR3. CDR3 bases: TGTGCCTGGAGTGTATACGTAGGGGGACCCACTTACTACGAGCAGTACTTC. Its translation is CAWSVYVGGPTYYEQYF.

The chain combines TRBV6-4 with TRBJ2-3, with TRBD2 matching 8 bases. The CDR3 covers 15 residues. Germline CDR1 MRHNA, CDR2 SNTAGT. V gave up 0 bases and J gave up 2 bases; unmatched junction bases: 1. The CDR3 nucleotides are TGTGCCAGCAGTGACTCCGGGGGGGCCACAGATACGCAGTATTTT. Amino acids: CASSDSGGATDTQYF.

CDR3 sequence reads: CAWGGLLNQPQHF. CDR3 bases: TGTGCCTGGGGTGGACTTCTCAATCAGCCCCAGCATTTT. The chain has TRBV30 and TRBJ1-5; no definite D call. CDR3 size: 13 residues. Germline CDR1 and CDR2: GTSNPN and SVGIG (reference sequence). The ends were cut back, 5 bases at V and 3 bases at J, with 11 bases in the middle.

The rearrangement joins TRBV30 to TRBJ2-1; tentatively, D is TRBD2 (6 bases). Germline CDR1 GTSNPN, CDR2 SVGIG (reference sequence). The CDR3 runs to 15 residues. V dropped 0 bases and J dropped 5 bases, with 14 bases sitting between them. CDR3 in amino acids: CAWSVIGSGNNEQFF. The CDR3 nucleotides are TGTGCCTGGAGTGTCATCGGGAGTGGGAACAATGAGCAGTTCTTC.

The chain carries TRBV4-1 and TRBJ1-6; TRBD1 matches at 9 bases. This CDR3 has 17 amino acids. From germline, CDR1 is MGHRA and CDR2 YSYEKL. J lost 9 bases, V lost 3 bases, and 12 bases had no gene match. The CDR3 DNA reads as TGCGCCAGCAGCCACCGGGACAGGGATAGGGGGTTTTCACCCCTCCACTTT. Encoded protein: CASSHRDRDRGFSPLHF.

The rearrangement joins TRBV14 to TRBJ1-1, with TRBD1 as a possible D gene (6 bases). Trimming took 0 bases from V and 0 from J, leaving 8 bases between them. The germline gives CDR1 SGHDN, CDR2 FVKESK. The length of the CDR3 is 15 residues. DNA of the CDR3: TGTGCCAGCAGCCAAGACGCAGGGGTGAACACTGAAGCTTTCTTT. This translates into CASSQDAGVNTEAFF. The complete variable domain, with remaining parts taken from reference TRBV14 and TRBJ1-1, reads EAGVTQFPSHSVIEKGQTVTLRCDPISGHDNLYWYRRVMGKEIKFLLHFVKESKQDESGMPNNRFLAERTGGTYSTLKVQPAELEDSGVYFCASSQDAGVNTEAFFGQGTRLTVV.

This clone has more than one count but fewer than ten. As DNA, the CDR3 is TGTGCCAGCAGTGACAGGCCAGGGTTAGGAGAGCAGTTCTTC. Protein sequence: CASSDRPGLGEQFF. The rearrangement joins TRBV6-4 to TRBJ2-1; weak D call: TRBD1 (5 bases). Trimming removed 2 bases from V and 10 bases from J, with 15 bases in between. This CDR3 contains 14 residues. Per the germline V gene, CDR1 is MRHNA and CDR2 is SNTAGT.

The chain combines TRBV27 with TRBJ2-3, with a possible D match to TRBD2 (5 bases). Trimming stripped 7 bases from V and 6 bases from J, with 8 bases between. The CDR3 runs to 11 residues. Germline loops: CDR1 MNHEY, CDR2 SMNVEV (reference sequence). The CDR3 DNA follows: TGTGCCAGCACCTGGAGGGATACGCAGTATTTT. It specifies CASTWRDTQYF.

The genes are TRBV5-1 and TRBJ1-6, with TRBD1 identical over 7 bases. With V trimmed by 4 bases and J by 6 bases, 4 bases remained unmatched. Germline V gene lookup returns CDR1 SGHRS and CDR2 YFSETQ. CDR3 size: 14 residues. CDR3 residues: CASSLGQTNSPLHF. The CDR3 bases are TGCGCCAGCAGCCTGGGACAGACTAATTCACCCCTCCACTTT. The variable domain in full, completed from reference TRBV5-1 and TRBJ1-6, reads KAGVTQTPRYLIKTRGQQVTLSCSPISGHRSVSWYQQTPGQGLQFLFEYFSETQRNKGNFPGRFSGRQFSNSRSEMNVSTLELGDSALYLCASSLGQTNSPLHFGNGTRLTVT.

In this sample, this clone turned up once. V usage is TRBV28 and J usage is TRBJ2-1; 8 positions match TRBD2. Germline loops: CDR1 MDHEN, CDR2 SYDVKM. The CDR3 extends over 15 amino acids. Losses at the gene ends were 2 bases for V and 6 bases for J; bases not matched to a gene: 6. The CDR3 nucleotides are TGTGCCAGCAGTTTACCGGGGGGGGCTGTCAATGAGCAGTTCTTC. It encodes CASSLPGGAVNEQFF.

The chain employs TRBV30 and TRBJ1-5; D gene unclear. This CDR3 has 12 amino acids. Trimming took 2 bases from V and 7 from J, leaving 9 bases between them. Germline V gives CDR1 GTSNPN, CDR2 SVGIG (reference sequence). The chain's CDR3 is CAWSSERQPQHF. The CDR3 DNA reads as TGTGCCTGGAGTAGCGAGCGACAGCCCCAGCATTTT.

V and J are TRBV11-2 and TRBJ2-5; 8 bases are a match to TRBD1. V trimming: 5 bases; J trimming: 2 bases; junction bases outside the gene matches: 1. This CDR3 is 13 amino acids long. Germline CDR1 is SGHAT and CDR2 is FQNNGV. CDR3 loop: CASSRDRQETQYF. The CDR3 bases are TGTGCCAGCAGCCGGGACAGGCAAGAGACCCAGTACTTC.

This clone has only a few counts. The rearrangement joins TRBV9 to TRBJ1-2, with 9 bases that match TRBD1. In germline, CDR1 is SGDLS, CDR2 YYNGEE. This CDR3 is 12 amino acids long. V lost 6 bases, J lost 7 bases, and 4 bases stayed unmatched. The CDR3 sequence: CASKGQGRGYTF. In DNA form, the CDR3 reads TGTGCCAGCAAGGGACAGGGTCGTGGCTACACCTTC.

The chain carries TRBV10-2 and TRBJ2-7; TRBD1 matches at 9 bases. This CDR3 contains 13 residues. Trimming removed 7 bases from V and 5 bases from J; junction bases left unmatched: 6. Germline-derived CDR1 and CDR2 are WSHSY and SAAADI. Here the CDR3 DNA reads TGCGCCAGCACCCGGACAGGGGTCCACGAGCAGTACTTC. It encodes CASTRTGVHEQYF.

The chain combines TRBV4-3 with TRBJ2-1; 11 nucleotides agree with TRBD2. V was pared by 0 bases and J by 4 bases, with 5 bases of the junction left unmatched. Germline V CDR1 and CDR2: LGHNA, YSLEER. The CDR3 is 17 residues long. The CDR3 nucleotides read TGCGCCAGCAGCCAAGATTCTCTAGCGGGGGGTTACAATGAGCAGTTCTTC. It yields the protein CASSQDSLAGGYNEQFF.